The 16 T cell receptor beta chains below come from one sample, sequenced in a study of blood T cell repertoires in COVID-19. The repertoire was sequenced with immunoSEQ multiplex PCR; TCRdb's copy has only in-frame clones and lacks some. The sample includes about 180,000 clones, 80% to 90% of them seen just once. The specimen sequenced was peripheral blood. The receptors here all came from a human donor with active or convalescent COVID-19. The donor label of this sample is uncertain.

J is TRBJ1-2 and V is TRBV18; tentatively, D is TRBD1 (5 bases). Germline loops: CDR1 KGHSH, CDR2 LQKENI. The CDR3 contains 14 residues. V was cut by 3 bases and J by 3 bases, with 11 bases left in between. Here the CDR3 DNA reads TGTGCCAGCTCACCCAGCAGGGAGGACTATGGCTACACCTTC. It codes for CASSPSREDYGYTF.

V usage is TRBV11-3 and J usage is TRBJ2-7; 11 nucleotides agree with TRBD1. CDR1 and CDR2 from the germline V gene are SGHNT and YENEEA. This CDR3 has 13 amino acids. V shed 5 bases, J shed 6 bases, and the junction held 3 bases outside the gene matches. The CDR3 DNA sequence: TGTGCCAGCAGCCCGGGACAGGGGGGCGAGCAGTACTTC. This gives the protein CASSPGQGGEQYF.

The chain uses TRBV18 and TRBJ2-5, with TRBD2 matching 14 bases. Germline lookup yields CDR1 KGHSH and CDR2 LQKENI. The V gene end was trimmed by 6 bases and the J gene end by 2 bases; junction bases not matched to a gene: 5. The length of the CDR3 is 16 residues. The CDR3 protein is CASSLGTSGGQETQYF. In nucleotides, the CDR3 is TGTGCCAGCTCCCTCGGGACTAGCGGGGGACAAGAGACCCAGTACTTC.

In this sample, this clone turned up a few times. This chain links TRBV27 with TRBJ2-2; TRBD2 agrees at 9 bases. V lost 4 bases to trimming and J lost 4 bases; unmatched junction nucleotides: 4. Germline CDR1 and CDR2: MNHEY and SMNVEV (reference sequence). This CDR3 is built from 15 residues. DNA for the CDR3: TGTGCCAGCAGTTCGGGACTAGCAGGCACCGGGGAGCTGTTTTTT. Amino acid sequence: CASSSGLAGTGELFF.

V usage is TRBV6-6 and J usage is TRBJ1-2; 11 nucleotides line up with TRBD1. CDR3 size: 16 residues. Looked up from germline, CDR1 is MNHNY and CDR2 is SVGAGI (reference sequence). V was clipped by 6 bases and J by 2 bases; unmatched bases: 8. Written as DNA, the CDR3 is TGTGCCAGCAGGCCCGGACAGGGGGCGATAAACTATGGCTACACCTTC. Protein product: CASRPGQGAINYGYTF.

Concerning this clone itself: One junction end does not reproduce the germline sequence, and a read error may be involved. CDR3 loop: CASTQLTGGATEAFF. The CDR3 nucleotides are TGTGCCAGCACCCAATTGACAGGGGGCGCGACTGAAGCTTTCTTT. The gene calls are TRBV4-2 and TRBJ1-1; 10 bases line up with TRBD1. This CDR3 region has 15 residues. The germline gives CDR1 LGHNA, CDR2 YNFKEQ.

The V gene is TRBV2, the J gene TRBJ2-3; 8 bases are a match to TRBD2. Trimming cost V 7 bases and J 5 bases; bases outside gene matches: 8. CDR1 is SNHLY, CDR2 FYNNEI, per germline. The CDR3 loop spans 14 amino acids. CDR3 in DNA: TGTGCCAGCAACGCGGGGGGCCCGGGAGATACGCAGTATTTT. It is translated as CASNAGGPGDTQYF.

This chain connects TRBV9 to TRBJ2-3, with TRBD2 identical over 14 bases. This CDR3 contains 18 residues. Germline CDR1 SGDLS, CDR2 YYNGEE. V lost 3 bases and J lost 2; bases outside the gene matches: 8. The CDR3 reads CASSGGRTSGGPTDTQYF. CDR3 bases: TGTGCCAGCAGCGGAGGGAGGACTAGCGGGGGGCCCACAGATACGCAGTATTTT.

V is TRBV2 and J is TRBJ2-7, with D unclear. Germline-derived CDR1 and CDR2 are SNHLY and FYNNEI. This CDR3 spans 11 amino acids. V was clipped by 5 bases and J by 6 bases, with 8 bases between them. The CDR3 here is CASSQVSEQYF. DNA for the CDR3: TGTGCCAGCAGTCAGGTGAGCGAGCAGTACTTC.

The gene calls are TRBV7-2 and TRBJ2-5, with TRBD1 as a possible D gene (6 bases). The CDR3 extends over 13 amino acids. Germline V gives CDR1 SGHTA, CDR2 FQGNSA. Trimming pared 3 bases from V and 3 bases from J, leaving 8 bases between. CDR3 sequence: CASSFRTEETQYF. The CDR3 DNA is TGTGCCAGCAGCTTTCGGACAGAAGAGACCCAGTACTTC.

The chain has TRBV29-1 and TRBJ1-4, with D possibly being TRBD1 (6 bases). Germline CDR1 and CDR2: SQVTM and ANQGSEA. There are 13 residues in the CDR3. The V gene lost 6 bases and the J gene lost 0 bases, with 8 bases spanning the gap. CDR3 in amino acids: CSVEGATNEKLFF. For the CDR3, the DNA is TGCAGCGTCGAGGGGGCAACTAATGAAAAACTGTTTTTT. Complete variable domain (other parts from reference TRBV29-1 and TRBJ1-4): SAVISQKPSRDICQRGTSLTIQCQVDSQVTMMFWYRQQPGQSLTLIATANQGSEATYESGFVIDKFPISRPNLTFSTLTVSNMSPEDSSIYLCSVEGATNEKLFFGSGTQLSVL.

V usage is TRBV5-1 and J usage is TRBJ1-3, with D tentatively TRBD1 (6 bases). Germline values: CDR1 SGHRS, CDR2 YFSETQ. The CDR3 consists of 13 residues. The chain's CDR3 is CACGSPSGDTIYF. In DNA form, the CDR3 reads TGCGCTTGCGGGTCCCCATCAGGGGACACCATATATTTT.

The genes are TRBV2 and TRBJ1-3, with D hard to call. The germline V gene encodes CDR1 SNHLY and CDR2 FYNNEI. This CDR3 region has 13 residues. The V end lost 5 bases, the J end lost 0 bases, and 5 bases lay between the germline ends. CDR3 loop: CASSSNSGNTIYF. As DNA, the CDR3 is TGTGCCAGCAGTTCCAACTCTGGAAACACCATATATTTT.

This clone was seen a single time. This chain joins TRBV7-3 and TRBJ1-2; 7 nucleotides align to TRBD1. Germline CDR1 reads SGHTA; CDR2 reads FQGTGA. J was trimmed by 2 bases and V by 1 base; bases with no gene match: 4. The CDR3 spans 15 residues. The CDR3 bases are TGTGCCAGCAGCTTAAGCCAGGGGGAAAACTATGGCTACACCTTC. Its protein product is CASSLSQGENYGYTF. The full variable domain, completed using reference TRBV7-3 and TRBJ1-2, is GAGVSQTPSNKVTEKGKYVELRCDPISGHTALYWYRQSLGQGPEFLIYFQGTGAADDSGLPNDRFFAVRPEGSVSTLKIQRTERGDSAVYLCASSLSQGENYGYTFGSGTRLTVV.

This clone was found once. The rearrangement uses TRBV7-9 and TRBJ1-2; D unresolved. The CDR3 loop spans 14 amino acids. Trimming removed 2 bases from V and 4 bases from J, with 11 bases in between. CDR1 is SEHNR and CDR2 is FQNEAQ in the germline V gene (reference sequence). CDR3 region: CASSLPADFYGYTF. The CDR3 bases are TGTGCCAGCAGCTTACCCGCAGATTTCTATGGCTACACCTTC.

The chain uses TRBV28 and TRBJ1-1; no clear D. V was clipped by 2 bases and J by 1 base, with 11 bases between them. The germline gives CDR1 MDHEN, CDR2 SYDVKM. This CDR3 is built from 15 residues. CDR3 sequence: CASSLIVHQNTEAFF. CDR3 sequence (DNA): TGTGCCAGCAGTTTAATTGTACATCAGAACACTGAAGCTTTCTTT.